This is a list of T cell receptor beta chains from one sample in a study of Graves' ophthalmopathy and Graves' hyperthyroidism. TCRdb analysed the multiplex PCR reads with MiXCR anew, one entry per CDR3 protein. The data hold around 400,000 distinct CDR3 sequences, with around 18% observed a single time. The sequenced sample consisted of peripheral blood. The origin of the receptors is a woman aged 18-29 years with Graves' ophthalmopathy. The CDR3 runs from the conserved cysteine through the conserved F or W. A D gene is named only where the DNA matches it firmly. Size tells how often a clone was seen (once, few, many) or the class of an expanded clone, and some rows leave it out.

>TRBD2|-|TRBJ2-5|TRBV6-5
TGTGCCAGCAGTTACGACGGGAGGACCCTCCAGTACTTC
CASSYDGRTLQYF
>-|many|TRBJ2-5|TRBV7-2
TGTGCCAGCAGCTTAGGGGGGGCGATGGAGACCCAGTACTTC
CASSLGGAMETQYF
>TRBD2|-|TRBJ2-7|TRBV28
TGTGCCAGCAGTCCGACCCGACTAGCGGGAGATCCCCACGAGCAGTACTTC
CASSPTRLAGDPHEQYF
>-|many|TRBJ2-6|TRBV18
TGTGCCAGCTCACCATGGGCGACGAGAGGGGCCAACGTCCTGACTTTC
CASSPWATRGANVLTF
>TRBD1|many|TRBJ2-5|TRBV12-3/TRBV12-4
TGTGCCAGCAGTTCGGGACAGGGAGAGACCCAGTACTTC
CASSSGQGETQYF
>TRBD2|many|TRBJ2-2|TRBV20-1
TGCAGTGCGCCCCCAAGCGGGAGATCCGCCGGGGAGCTGTTTTTT
CSAPPSGRSAGELFF
>-|many|TRBJ2-7|TRBV2
TGTGCCAGCAGTGGGGGCTTTCTCTACGAGCAGTACTTC
CASSGGFLYEQYF
>TRBD2|-|TRBJ2-3|TRBV12-3/TRBV12-4
TGTGCCAGCGGACTAGCGGGACCAGATACGCAGTATTTT
CASGLAGPDTQYF
>-|few|TRBJ2-7|TRBV20-1
TGCAGTGCCCGGACTCCAGACTCCTACGAGCAGTACTTC
CSARTPDSYEQYF
>TRBD1|many|TRBJ2-7|TRBV28
TGTGCCAGTAGAACCGGGACAGTCTCCTACGAGCAGTACTTC
CASRTGTVSYEQYF
>-|many|TRBJ1-1|TRBV7-9
TGTGCCAGCAGCTTAGAGGGCTTGACCGCTTTCTTT
CASSLEGLTAFF
>TRBD1|many|TRBJ2-5|TRBV5-1
TGCGCCAGCAGCCCGGGGACAGAACAAGAGACCCAGTACTTC
CASSPGTEQETQYF
>-|many|TRBJ1-4|TRBV20-1
TGCAGTGCTATTAGGGAGGGGGTAAATGAAAAACTGTTTTTT
CSAIREGVNEKLFF
>-|many|TRBJ2-7|TRBV7-2
TGTGCCAGCAGCGCAGTTGGCCAGTCGACCTACGAGCAGTACTTC
CASSAVGQSTYEQYF
>TRBD1|-|TRBJ1-5|TRBV6-2/TRBV6-3
TGTGCCAGCAATTCCTGGGGGACAGGGATCGTAGTTCATCAGCCCCAGCATTTT
CASNSWGTGIVVHQPQHF
>-|many|TRBJ1-2|TRBV7-2
TGTGTCAGCAGCCCCACCGCCAGGGTTAGGTCTGGCTACACCTTC
CVSSPTARVRSGYTF
>-|many|TRBJ1-5|TRBV28
TGTGCCAGCAGTCCCAGACGGCTTAATCAGCCCCAGCATTTT
CASSPRRLNQPQHF
>-|few|TRBJ1-2|TRBV6-2/TRBV6-3
TGTGCCAGCAACACCCCTCAGGGACCCCGGTATGGCTACACCTTC
CASNTPQGPRYGYTF
>TRBD2|once|TRBJ2-7|TRBV6-2/TRBV6-3
TGTGCCAGCAGTTACTCGGCATTCGGACTAGCACCTCAAATTTCCTACGAGCAGTACTTC
CASSYSAFGLAPQISYEQYF
>TRBD2|many|TRBJ2-2|TRBV11-2
TGTGCCAGCAGCTTATTTTCAGGACTAGCGGGTAACACCGGGGAGCTGTTTTTT
CASSLFSGLAGNTGELFF
>-|many|TRBJ1-5|TRBV12-3/TRBV12-4
TGTGCCAACAGTTTACCACCCGACAGCAACAATCAGCCCCAGCATTTT
CANSLPPDSNNQPQHF
>TRBD1|-|TRBJ1-2|TRBV6-1
TGTGCCAGCAGAGTAATTACAGGGGTTGATGGCTACACCTTC
CASRVITGVDGYTF
>-|many|TRBJ1-5|TRBV12-3/TRBV12-4
TGTGCCAGCAGCAGTCCCCCGGATCAGCCCCAGCATTTT
CASSSPPDQPQHF
>TRBD1|many|TRBJ2-2|TRBV12-3/TRBV12-4
TGTGCCAGCAGTTGGCCCCGGGGACAGCCCTCCGGGGAGCTGTTTTTT
CASSWPRGQPSGELFF
>-|many|TRBJ2-7|TRBV10-1
TGCGCCAGCAGTGAGTCGGGGGGGCCTAACGAGCAGTACTTC
CASSESGGPNEQYF
>-|-|TRBJ2-5|TRBV20-1
TGCAGTGCTAAGGGGGCGGGGGAGACCCAGTACTTC
CSAKGAGETQYF
>-|few|TRBJ2-7|TRBV12-3/TRBV12-4
TGTGCCAGCAGTTTTCTCGGGACACCCATACAGTACTTC
CASSFLGTPIQYF
>-|many|TRBJ2-7|TRBV6-2/TRBV6-3
TGTGCCAGCGGGGACCCCGGGAGCTACGAGCAGTACTTC
CASGDPGSYEQYF
>-|many|TRBJ1-1|TRBV7-2
TGTGCCAGCAGCTTAGCCCTCTTGCAGGGCGCGGACACTGAAGCTTTCTTT
CASSLALLQGADTEAFF
>-|many|TRBJ2-2|TRBV19
TGTGCCAGTAGTATAGGGGGTGCGAACACCGGGGAGCTGTTTTTT
CASSIGGANTGELFF
>-|many|TRBJ2-5|TRBV28
TGTGCCAGCAGTTTAACGGCCACGGAGGAGACCCAGTACTTC
CASSLTATEETQYF
>TRBD1|many|TRBJ1-1|TRBV27
TGTGCCAGCAGCCAAGCAGGGGGGAACACTGAAGCTTTCTTT
CASSQAGGNTEAFF
>-|many|TRBJ2-5|TRBV12-3/TRBV12-4
TGTGCCAGCAGTTTAGGAACCGGGGTGGGCGAGACCCAGTACTTC
CASSLGTGVGETQYF